This is a list of T cell receptor beta chains from one sample in a study of cytomegalovirus exposure and HLA in healthy donors. Assay used: immunoSEQ multiplex PCR; TCRdb lists only in-frame clones, some missing. The sample holds approximately 140,000 clones; over 70% are singletons and the top ten take 6.5% to 8%. Sequencing was performed on PBMCs. Every receptor here comes from a woman between 40 and 55 years old in good health and CMV-seropositive. CDR3s include the opening cysteine and the closing phenylalanine or tryptophan. A D gene is named only where the DNA matches it firmly.

d_call	v_call	j_call	cdr3_aa
TRBD2	TRBV10-1	TRBJ2-1	CASSDPSGTNEQFF
-	TRBV29-1	TRBJ2-3	CSVARSLDTQYF
-	TRBV28	TRBJ2-5	CASSFELAVETQYF
-	TRBV27	TRBJ2-7	CASSLGPSYEQYF
TRBD1	TRBV7-9	TRBJ2-2	CASSIGTGPTGELFF
-	TRBV5-1	TRBJ1-1	CASSSNPTGRNTEAFF
-	TRBV18	TRBJ2-7	CASSTTPRRDYEQYF
-	TRBV7-2	TRBJ2-7	CASSSLRTACKQYF
-	TRBV30	TRBJ2-7	CAWSGGPWDEQYF
TRBD1	TRBV5-1	TRBJ2-2	CASSFLGTGETGELFF
-	TRBV15	TRBJ1-2	CATSRGAPGYTF
-	TRBV28	TRBJ2-2	CASRPDWRSIGELFF
TRBD2	TRBV7-9	TRBJ2-7	CASSSSLGTSGVEQYF
-	TRBV27	TRBJ1-2	CATLGWGGSYGYTF
-	TRBV28	TRBJ1-5	CASTGLDQPQHF
TRBD1	TRBV6-1	TRBJ2-2	CASSLQGAGTGELFF
-	TRBV7-3	TRBJ2-3	CASSLGGVSTDTQYF
-	TRBV27	TRBJ2-7	CASSPLIRPHEQYF
-	TRBV5-6	TRBJ1-4	CASSFALAGVREKLFF
TRBD2	TRBV10-3	TRBJ2-1	CAISDGQRGDNEQFF
TRBD2	TRBV5-1	TRBJ2-1	CASSLSSGGSRNEQFF
-	TRBV5-3	TRBJ2-2	CARSASGTTNTGELFF
-	TRBV27	TRBJ1-1	CASSLTGWNTEAFF
TRBD2	TRBV28	TRBJ2-1	CASSTSGAYNEQFF
TRBD1	TRBV19	TRBJ2-2	CASRADTGQVGSHTGELFF
-	TRBV6-6	-	CASSVQGYEQYF
TRBD1	TRBV9	TRBJ1-2	CASNWGQGNYGYTF
TRBD2	TRBV9	TRBJ2-1	CASSVGPSGGYNEQFF
-	TRBV5-1	TRBJ2-5	CASSLGQGETQYF
TRBD1	TRBV27	TRBJ1-2	CASSLSQGAINYGYTF
-	TRBV13	TRBJ2-7	CASSLSGTPHEQYF
-	TRBV11-3	TRBJ2-1	CASSFGEAAGEQFF
TRBD1	TRBV6-5	TRBJ1-2	CASKGDSLSYGYTF
-	TRBV7-2	TRBJ1-1	CASSLRVGNTEAFF
-	TRBV4-2	TRBJ2-2	CASSQDYGSLELFF
TRBD1	TRBV13	TRBJ2-1	CASSLAGTVNYNEQFF